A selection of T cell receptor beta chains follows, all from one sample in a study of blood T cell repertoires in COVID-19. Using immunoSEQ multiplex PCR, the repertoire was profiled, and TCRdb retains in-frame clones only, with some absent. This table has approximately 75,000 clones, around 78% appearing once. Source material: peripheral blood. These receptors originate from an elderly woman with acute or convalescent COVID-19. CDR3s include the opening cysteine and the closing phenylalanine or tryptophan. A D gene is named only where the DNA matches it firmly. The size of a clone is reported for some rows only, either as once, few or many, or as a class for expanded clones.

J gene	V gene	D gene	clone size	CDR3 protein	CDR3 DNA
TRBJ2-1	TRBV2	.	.	CASKPEVVSYNEQFF	TGTGCCAGCAAGCCCGAGGTCGTGTCCTACAATGAGCAGTTCTTC
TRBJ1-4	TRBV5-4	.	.	CASSLGGGAAIREKLFF	TGTGCCAGCAGCTTGGGTGGGGGCGCGGCGATCAGAGAAAAACTGTTTTTT
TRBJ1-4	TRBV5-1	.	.	CASALGGTDEKLFF	TGCGCCAGCGCCTTGGGGGGCACGGATGAAAAACTGTTTTTT
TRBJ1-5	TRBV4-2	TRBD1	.	CASSQEIVSGGGNQPQHF	TGTGCCAGCAGCCAAGAAATAGTGTCAGGGGGCGGCAATCAGCCCCAGCATTTT
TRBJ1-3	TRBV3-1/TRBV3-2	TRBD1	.	CASSPTGGAGNTIYF	TGTGCCAGCAGTCCTACAGGGGGAGCAGGAAACACCATATATTTT
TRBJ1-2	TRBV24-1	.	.	CATSDLGSYGYTF	TGTGCCACCAGTGATTTGGGCAGCTATGGCTACACCTTC
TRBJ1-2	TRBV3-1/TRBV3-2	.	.	CASSQSPGDTTHGYTF	TGTGCCAGCAGCCAAAGCCCAGGGGATACAACCCATGGCTACACCTTC
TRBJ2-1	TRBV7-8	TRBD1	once	CASSPGTGSSYNEQFF	TGTGCCAGCAGCCCAGGGACAGGGAGCTCCTACAATGAGCAGTTCTTC
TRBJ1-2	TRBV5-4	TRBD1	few	CASTRDSNYGYTF	TGTGCCAGCACCAGGGACAGCAACTATGGCTACACCTTC
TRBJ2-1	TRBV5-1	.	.	CASLSQNEQFF	TGCGCCAGCCTTTCCCAGAATGAGCAGTTCTTC
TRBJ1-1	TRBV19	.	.	CASSIESMNTEAFF	TGTGCCAGTAGTATAGAGAGCATGAACACTGAAGCTTTCTTT
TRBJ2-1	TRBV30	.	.	CAWGDGRDNQQFF	TGTGCCTGGGGTGACGGCCGTGACAATCAGCAGTTCTTC
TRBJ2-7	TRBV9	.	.	CASSVIDHPTYEQYF	TGTGCCAGCAGCGTTATAGATCACCCTACCTACGAGCAGTACTTC
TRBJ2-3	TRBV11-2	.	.	CASSRHRVQRDLSDTQYF	TGTGCCAGCAGCCGTCATAGGGTCCAGAGGGACTTATCAGATACGCAGTATTTT
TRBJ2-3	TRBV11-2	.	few	CASSLGTSTDTQYF	TGTGCCAGCAGCTTAGGGACTAGCACAGATACGCAGTATTTT
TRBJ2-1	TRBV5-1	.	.	CASSEGLTNLDEQFF	TGCGCCAGCAGCGAGGGTCTCACCAACCTGGATGAGCAGTTCTTC